These 21 T cell receptor beta chains originate from one sample sequenced in a study of blood T cell repertoires in COVID-19. Sequencing used immunoSEQ multiplex PCR; TCRdb keeps in-frame clones, though not all of them. The table records tens of thousands of clones, approximately 83% of them present only once. The specimen was peripheral blood. The origin of the receptors is a man aged 80 or over with acute or convalescent COVID-19.

The chain carries TRBV9 and TRBJ1-2; unclear D gene. The CDR3 length is 14 residues. In germline, CDR1 is SGDLS, CDR2 YYNGEE. V lost 0 bases and J lost 8, with 14 bases in between. CDR3 loop: CASSVATGFLGYTF. The CDR3 region has the DNA TGTGCCAGCAGCGTAGCTACGGGGTTTCTAGGCTACACCTTC.

The chain couples TRBV28 to TRBJ2-5; 11 bases agree with TRBD1. Germline V gene lookup returns CDR1 MDHEN and CDR2 SYDVKM. The J segment lost 3 bases and the V segment lost 2 bases, leaving 8 bases of the junction unmatched. This CDR3 has 17 amino acids. The CDR3 sequence: CASSLPTRGQGEETQYF. The CDR3 coding sequence is TGTGCCAGCAGTTTACCCACCCGGGGACAGGGGGAAGAGACCCAGTACTTC.

The chain carries TRBV27 and TRBJ1-1; TRBD1 is a possible D gene (6 bases). The germline CDR1 and CDR2 sequences are MNHEY and SMNVEV (reference sequence). V dropped 5 bases and J dropped 4 bases, with 17 bases sitting between them. There are 15 residues in the CDR3. The CDR3 spells CASSMGWRGATEAFF. Written as DNA, the CDR3 is TGTGCCAGCAGTATGGGGTGGCGGGGGGCCACTGAAGCTTTCTTT.

The rearrangement joins TRBV15 to TRBJ2-3; TRBD2 matches 13 bases. CDR3 length: 16 amino acids. Germline V gives CDR1 LNHNV, CDR2 YYDKDF (reference sequence). V shed 3 bases and J 4 bases; nucleotides not matched to a gene: 4. The CDR3 sequence: CATSSGLAGASDTQYF. In DNA, the CDR3 is TGTGCCACCAGCAGCGGACTAGCGGGAGCGTCAGATACGCAGTATTTT. Variable domain in full (rest from reference TRBV15 and TRBJ2-3): DAMVIQNPRYQVTQFGKPVTLSCSQTLNHNVMYWYQQKSSQAPKLLFHYYDKDFNNEADTPDNFQSRRPNTSFCFLDIRSPGLGDTAMYLCATSSGLAGASDTQYFGPGTRLTVL.

The J gene is TRBJ2-1, the V gene TRBV5-1; 11 nucleotides align to TRBD2. The CDR3 contains 14 residues. CDR1 is SGHRS, CDR2 YFSETQ, per germline. V trimming: 2 bases; J trimming: 9 bases; junction bases outside the gene matches: 4. This CDR3 is CASSFSGGVAEQFF. The CDR3 DNA reads TGCGCCAGCAGCTTTAGCGGGGGGGTGGCTGAGCAGTTCTTC. The variable domain in full, with the rest retrieved from reference TRBV5-1 and TRBJ2-1, is KAGVTQTPRYLIKTRGQQVTLSCSPISGHRSVSWYQQTPGQGLQFLFEYFSETQRNKGNFPGRFSGRQFSNSRSEMNVSTLELGDSALYLCASSFSGGVAEQFFGPGTRLTVL.

The chain recombines TRBV15 with TRBJ2-1; 11 bases align to TRBD2. V lost 0 bases, J lost 6 bases, and 4 bases stayed unmatched. Germline CDR1 is LNHNV and CDR2 is YYDKDF (reference sequence). This CDR3 region has 16 residues. CDR3 loop: CATSREGLADPNEQFF. The CDR3, as DNA: TGTGCCACCAGCAGAGAGGGACTAGCGGATCCCAATGAGCAGTTCTTC.

The chain has TRBV6-1 and TRBJ2-3; perhaps TRBD1 as D (6 bases). The germline V and J ends were trimmed by 0 bases and 2 bases, with 12 bases remaining between them. The germline V gene has CDR1 MNHNS and CDR2 SASEGT. The CDR3 has 16 amino acids. The CDR3 DNA reads TGTGCCAGCAGTGAAGCTGTGGACAGTTTCACAGATACGCAGTATTTT. Translating it yields CASSEAVDSFTDTQYF.

The J gene is TRBJ1-4, the V gene TRBV19, with 9 bases identical to TRBD1. Germline CDR1 LNHDA, CDR2 SQIVND (reference sequence). V dropped 3 bases and J dropped 8; count of bases not matched to a gene: 10. The CDR3 has 16 amino acids. The CDR3 sequence is CASSMESGTGREKLFF. CDR3 DNA: TGTGCCAGTAGTATGGAGAGCGGGACAGGGCGGGAAAAACTGTTTTTT.

V gene TRBV3-1 (or the pseudogene TRBV3-2) combines with J gene TRBJ2-5; TRBD1 matches at 12 bases. The CDR3 length is 15 residues. V was pared by 6 bases and J by 4 bases, with 6 bases of the junction left unmatched. From germline, CDR1 is LGHDT and CDR2 YNNKEL (reference sequence). DNA of the CDR3: TGTGCCAGCAGGGACCGGGACAGGGGGCGAGAGACCCAGTACTTC. Translated, it gives CASRDRDRGRETQYF.

The genes are TRBV3-1 (or the pseudogene TRBV3-2) and TRBJ2-2, with D perhaps matching TRBD2 (6 bases). The CDR3 totals 14 residues. Trimming took off 4 bases at V and 5 bases at J, with 11 bases between the two ends. From germline, CDR1 is LGHDT and CDR2 YNNKEL (reference sequence). DNA for the CDR3: TGTGCCAGCAGCCCACGCCTAGCGACCGGGGAGCTGTTTTTT. Translating it yields CASSPRLATGELFF.

The chain links TRBV10-3 to TRBJ2-7; D might be TRBD2 (5 bases). Trimming shortened V by 5 bases and J by 4 bases, and 9 bases separated the two germline ends. Germline values: CDR1 ENHRY, CDR2 SYGVKD. The CDR3 runs to 12 residues. The CDR3 bases are TGTGCCATCAGTTTCACGGGGTACGAGCAGTACTTC. Translating gives CAISFTGYEQYF.

The chain recombines TRBV28 with TRBJ1-2; 7 bases map to TRBD1. V was pared by 6 bases and J by 3 bases, with 4 bases of the junction left unmatched. Germline V lookup: CDR1 MDHEN, CDR2 SYDVKM. The CDR3 sequence is 13 residues long. In DNA form, the CDR3 reads TGTGCCAGCAGACCAGGGACAGACTATGGCTACACCTTC. Residues: CASRPGTDYGYTF.

The V gene is TRBV19, the J gene TRBJ1-4; 9 positions match TRBD1. Trimming removed 1 base from V and 7 bases from J; junction bases left unmatched: 7. In germline, CDR1 is LNHDA, CDR2 SQIVND (reference sequence). The CDR3 is 16 residues long. CDR3 residues: CASSIGLGQGGEKLFF. As DNA, the CDR3 is TGTGCCAGTAGTATAGGCTTGGGACAGGGCGGTGAAAAACTGTTTTTT.

The rearrangement links TRBV2 to TRBJ1-2, with a tentative D call TRBD1 (6 bases). CDR1 SNHLY and CDR2 FYNNEI come from the germline V gene. V lost 3 bases and J lost 6, with 11 bases in between. The length of the CDR3 is 13 residues. The CDR3 DNA reads as TGTGCCAGCAGTGAGTCCAGGGGAAATGGCTACACCTTC. Its translation: CASSESRGNGYTF.

V is TRBV3-1 (or the pseudogene TRBV3-2) and J is TRBJ2-6, with 9 bases that match TRBD1. Germline-derived CDR1 and CDR2 are LGHDT and YNNKEL (reference sequence). The CDR3 consists of 19 residues. V shed 5 bases, J shed 2 bases, and the junction held 13 bases outside the gene matches. CDR3 sequence (DNA): TGTGCCAGCAGCTTTATCCCGGGACAGGGAATAGCTGGGGCCAACGTCCTGACTTTC. Its translation is CASSFIPGQGIAGANVLTF.

The chain combines TRBV29-1 with TRBJ1-2, with D unresolved. The CDR3 consists of 14 residues. From germline, CDR1 is SQVTM and CDR2 ANQGSEA. The V and J ends lost 2 bases and 3 bases respectively, with 13 bases between them. The CDR3: CSVESTRGYYGYTF. CDR3 DNA: TGCAGCGTTGAATCTACTAGAGGATACTATGGCTACACCTTC.

The rearrangement uses TRBV5-4 and TRBJ2-2; no clear D. The CDR3 extends over 14 amino acids. V was cut by 4 bases and J by 1 base, with 8 bases left in between. Germline lookup yields CDR1 SGHNT and CDR2 YYREEE (reference sequence). The CDR3 loop reads CASSTYMNTGELFF. CDR3 sequence (DNA): TGTGCCAGCAGCACCTATATGAACACCGGGGAGCTGTTTTTT.

This clone appeared a single time. The V call is TRBV19, the J call TRBJ1-1; D remains ambiguous. There are 14 residues in the CDR3. Germline V lookup: CDR1 LNHDA, CDR2 SQIVND (reference sequence). Trimming shortened V by 4 bases and J by 0 bases, and 9 bases separated the two germline ends. The CDR3 loop reads CASSTNNLNTEAFF. CDR3 coding DNA: TGTGCCAGTAGTACCAACAACCTGAACACTGAAGCTTTCTTT. Full variable domain (remainder filled in from reference TRBV19 and TRBJ1-1): DGGITQSPKYLFRKEGQNVTLSCEQNLNHDAMYWYRQDPGQGLRLIYYSQIVNDFQKGDIAEGYSVSREKKESFPLTVTSAQKNPTAFYLCASSTNNLNTEAFFGQGTRLTVV.

The rearrangement uses TRBV9 and TRBJ2-2; D remains ambiguous. This CDR3 region has 16 residues. Trimming took off 0 bases at V and 0 bases at J, with 9 bases between the two ends. The V gene's germline CDR1 is SGDLS and CDR2 YYNGEE. The CDR3 DNA sequence: TGTGCCAGCAGCGTAGAGAAACTCGCGAACACCGGGGAGCTGTTTTTT. It is translated as CASSVEKLANTGELFF.

The V gene is TRBV4-1, the J gene TRBJ1-2; 7 bases are a match to TRBD1. V gave up 0 bases and J gave up 4 bases; unmatched junction bases: 8. Germline lookup yields CDR1 MGHRA and CDR2 YSYEKL. This CDR3 has 16 residues. The CDR3 DNA follows: TGCGCCAGCAGCCAAGATTTAAAGACAGGGAGCTATGGCTACACCTTC. It codes for CASSQDLKTGSYGYTF.

The chain employs TRBV4-1 and TRBJ1-4; D call uncertain. This CDR3 region has 17 residues. V was shortened by 5 bases and J by 4 bases, with 20 bases between the two germline ends. CDR1 is MGHRA, CDR2 YSYEKL, per germline. DNA of the CDR3: TGCGCCAGCAGCTCAAACTCTGGAGGTCCTGGTAATGAAAAACTGTTTTTT. Its translation: CASSSNSGGPGNEKLFF.